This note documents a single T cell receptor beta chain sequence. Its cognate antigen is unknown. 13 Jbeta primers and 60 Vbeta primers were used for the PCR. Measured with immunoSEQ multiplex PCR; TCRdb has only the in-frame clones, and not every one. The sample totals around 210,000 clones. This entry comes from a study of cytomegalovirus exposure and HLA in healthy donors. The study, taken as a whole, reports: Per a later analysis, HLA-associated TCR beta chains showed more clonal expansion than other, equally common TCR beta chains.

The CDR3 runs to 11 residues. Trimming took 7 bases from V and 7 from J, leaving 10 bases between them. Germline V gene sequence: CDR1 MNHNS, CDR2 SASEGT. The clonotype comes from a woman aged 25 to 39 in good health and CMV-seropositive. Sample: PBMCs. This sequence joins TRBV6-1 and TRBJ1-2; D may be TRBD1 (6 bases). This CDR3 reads CASNQGPGYTF. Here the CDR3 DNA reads TGTGCCAGCAATCAGGGGCCTGGCTACACCTTC.